This passage covers 28 T cell receptor beta chains from one sample sequenced in a study of blood T cell repertoires in COVID-19. This table comes from immunoSEQ multiplex PCR, and its TCRdb copy is limited to in-frame clones, with some not included. The data show around 150,000 clones, with 65% to 85% seen just once and 3% to 5% held by the top ten. Input material: peripheral blood. The receptor set was obtained from a woman aged 60-75 years with acute or convalescent COVID-19.

This rearrangement joins TRBV20-1 to TRBJ1-2; no clear D gene. Deletions cut 2 bases from V and 8 bases from J, with 9 bases between. Per germline, CDR1 DFQATT and CDR2 SNEGSKA (reference sequence). There are 11 residues in the CDR3. The CDR3 nucleotides read TGCAGTGCTAGATTTAGAGGGGGCTACACCTTC. This encodes CSARFRGGYTF.

CDR3 bases: TGTGCCAGCAGCTACGAACAGGGGGCGGGAAAGCAGTACTTC. Translation gives CASSYEQGAGKQYF. This chain uses TRBV2 with TRBJ2-7; 9 bases fit TRBD1. Germline CDR1 SNHLY, CDR2 FYNNEI. V was pared by 6 bases and J by 8 bases, with 11 bases of the junction left unmatched. There are 14 residues in the CDR3. Based on the CDR3 plus reference TRBV2 and TRBJ2-7, the full variable domain is EPEVTQTPSHQVTQMGQEVILRCVPISNHLYFYWYRQILGQKVEFLVSFYNNEISEKSEIFDDQFSVERPDGSNFTLKIRSTKLEDSAMYFCASSYEQGAGKQYFGPGTRLTVT.

The V and J genes are TRBV5-1 and TRBJ1-5, with 7 bases fitting TRBD1. V dropped 2 bases and J dropped 0; count of bases not matched to a gene: 2. Germline V lookup: CDR1 SGHRS, CDR2 YFSETQ. CDR3 length: 15 amino acids. CDR3 sequence (DNA): TGCGCCAGCAGCTTACAGGGGAATAGCAATCAGCCCCAGCATTTT. This codes for CASSLQGNSNQPQHF. The entire variable domain, with the rest obtained from reference TRBV5-1 and TRBJ1-5, is as follows: KAGVTQTPRYLIKTRGQQVTLSCSPISGHRSVSWYQQTPGQGLQFLFEYFSETQRNKGNFPGRFSGRQFSNSRSEMNVSTLELGDSALYLCASSLQGNSNQPQHFGDGTRLSIL.

V usage is TRBV28 and J usage is TRBJ1-6; D not resolved. CDR1 and CDR2 from the germline V gene are MDHEN and SYDVKM. V lost 1 base and J 7 bases, leaving 8 bases between the germline ends. CDR3 length: 14 amino acids. The CDR3 loop reads CASSLFDGNSPLHF. The CDR3 nucleotides are TGTGCCAGCAGTTTATTTGACGGGAATTCACCCCTCCACTTT. Combining the CDR3 with reference TRBV28 and TRBJ1-6 gives the whole variable domain DVKVTQSSRYLVKRTGEKVFLECVQDMDHENMFWYRQDPGLGLRLIYFSYDVKMKEKGDIPEGYSVSREKKERFSLILESASTNQTSMYLCASSLFDGNSPLHFGNGTRLTVT.

The rearrangement links TRBV29-1 to TRBJ1-2; D is perhaps TRBD1 (6 bases). The V gene's germline CDR1 is SQVTM and CDR2 ANQGSEA. With 8 bases removed from V and 8 bases from J, the gap between germline ends came to 27 bases. This CDR3 region has 15 residues. The DNA of the CDR3 is TGCAGCAATGTGGGCTTGGACAGCATGGCACCCGGCTACACCTTC. Its protein product is CSNVGLDSMAPGYTF.

The chain links TRBV3-1 (or the pseudogene TRBV3-2) to TRBJ1-1, with D possibly being TRBD1 (5 bases). Germline V gives CDR1 LGHDT, CDR2 YNNKEL (reference sequence). The CDR3 totals 14 residues. V was trimmed by 4 bases and J by 1 base, leaving 10 bases between them. The CDR3: CASSLQVPNTEAFF. CDR3 in DNA: TGTGCCAGCAGCCTACAGGTGCCGAACACTGAAGCTTTCTTT.

The rearrangement joins TRBV5-4 to TRBJ1-1; D is perhaps TRBD1 (5 bases). The CDR3 has 14 residues. Trimming shortened V by 4 bases and J by 5 bases, and 15 bases separated the two germline ends. From germline, CDR1 is SGHNT and CDR2 YYREEE (reference sequence). CDR3 residues: CASSPLGGRTEAFF. DNA for the CDR3: TGTGCCAGCAGCCCATTGGGGGGGAGAACTGAAGCTTTCTTT. The variable domain in full, completed from reference TRBV5-4 and TRBJ1-1, reads ETGVTQSPTHLIKTRGQQVTLRCSSQSGHNTVSWYQQALGQGPQFIFQYYREEENGRGNFPPRFSGLQFPNYSSELNVNALELDDSALYLCASSPLGGRTEAFFGQGTRLTVV.

This clone has more than one count but fewer than ten. The rearrangement joins TRBV24-1 to TRBJ1-2; TRBD1 agrees at 7 bases. Germline V gives CDR1 KGHDR, CDR2 SFDVKD. CDR3 length equals 16 residues. V gave up 5 bases and J gave up 4 bases; unmatched junction bases: 12. The DNA for the CDR3 is TGTGCCACCAGTGGTTCCGACAGGGCGCATGCCTATGGCTACACCTTC. It translates to CATSGSDRAHAYGYTF.

This sequence joins TRBV11-2 and TRBJ1-5; 8 bases match TRBD1. The V gene end was trimmed by 3 bases and the J gene end by 2 bases; junction bases not matched to a gene: 3. The CDR3 length is 15 residues. Germline V gives CDR1 SGHAT, CDR2 FQNNGV. The CDR3 sequence is CASSFSGGGNQPQHF. The CDR3 DNA reads TGTGCCAGCAGCTTTTCAGGGGGCGGCAATCAGCCCCAGCATTTT.

The gene calls are TRBV20-1 and TRBJ1-1; D gene uncertain. The CDR3 spans 10 residues. CDR1 DFQATT and CDR2 SNEGSKA come from the germline V gene (reference sequence). Trimming shortened V by 3 bases and J by 7 bases, and 6 bases separated the two germline ends. CDR3 bases: TGCAGTGCTAGCCGGGTTGAAGCTTTCTTT. Translated: CSASRVEAFF.

The V call is TRBV24-1, the J call TRBJ2-6; the match to TRBD1 covers 9 bases. Germline V gene lookup returns CDR1 KGHDR and CDR2 SFDVKD. J was trimmed by 2 bases and V by 4 bases; bases with no gene match: 5. There are 17 residues in the CDR3. For the CDR3, the DNA is TGTGCCACCAGTGAGGGACAGGGAGTCCCTGGGGCCAACGTCCTGACTTTC. It codes for CATSEGQGVPGANVLTF.

The rearrangement uses TRBV5-1 and TRBJ2-2, with 9 bases lining up with TRBD1. Trimming removed 4 bases from V and 4 bases from J; junction bases left unmatched: 8. Germline V gives CDR1 SGHRS, CDR2 YFSETQ. The CDR3 extends over 16 amino acids. DNA for the CDR3: TGCGCCAGCAGCGGAACAGGGGGCGCGGGCACCGGGGAGCTGTTTTTT. It codes for CASSGTGGAGTGELFF.

This rearrangement joins TRBV6-5 to TRBJ1-3; D is ambiguous. The V gene's germline CDR1 is MNHEY and CDR2 SVGAGI. The CDR3 runs 16 residues. V lost 4 bases and J lost 3, with 16 bases in between. The CDR3 protein is CASSSEDGKIGNTIYF. Written as DNA, the CDR3 is TGTGCCAGCAGTTCCGAAGACGGGAAAATTGGAAACACCATATATTTT.

This clone appeared a single time. The gene calls are TRBV28 and TRBJ1-5, with 11 bases identical to TRBD1. CDR3 length: 13 residues. Germline V CDR1 and CDR2: MDHEN, SYDVKM. The V gene end was trimmed by 6 bases and the J gene end by 7 bases; junction bases not matched to a gene: 2. CDR3 protein: CASRGTGGQPQHF. CDR3 DNA sequence: TGTGCCAGCAGGGGGACAGGGGGGCAGCCCCAGCATTTT.

Here the CDR3 reads CASNGDRSSGANVLTF. The DNA for the CDR3 is TGTGCCAGTAATGGGGACAGGTCTTCTGGGGCCAACGTCCTGACTTTC. This sequence joins TRBV19 and TRBJ2-6, with 8 bases lining up with TRBD1. The germline V gene has CDR1 LNHDA and CDR2 SQIVND (reference sequence). Trimming at V came to 7 bases and at J to 1 base, leaving 6 bases not matched to a gene. The CDR3 has 16 residues.

V gene TRBV6-5 combines with J gene TRBJ2-1; D perhaps matches TRBD1 (5 bases). Trimming removed 2 bases at V and 7 bases at J, with 9 bases between. Germline loops: CDR1 MNHEY, CDR2 SVGAGI. CDR3 size: 13 residues. The CDR3 reads CASSYTGQNEQFF. The CDR3 DNA is TGTGCCAGCAGTTACACTGGACAAAATGAGCAGTTCTTC.

This clone was recorded a few times. The chain recombines TRBV6-5 with TRBJ1-2, with TRBD1 matching over 7 bases. V shed 7 bases and J 4 bases; nucleotides not matched to a gene: 9. This CDR3 is built from 14 residues. Germline V gene data show CDR1 as MNHEY and CDR2 as SVGAGI. The CDR3 DNA reads TGTGCCAGCAACCAGAGACAGGGCGTCTATGGCTACACCTTC. Translation: CASNQRQGVYGYTF.

The chain joins TRBV7-2 to TRBJ2-7, with 10 positions matching TRBD1. The CDR3 runs 13 residues. Germline V CDR1 and CDR2: SGHTA, FQGNSA. Unmatched junction bases numbered 5, after V lost 3 bases and J lost 9 bases. This chain's CDR3 is CASSLGQGKWQYF. The CDR3 DNA is TGTGCCAGCAGCTTGGGACAGGGGAAGTGGCAGTACTTC.

CDR3 sequence reads: CASSEGEGLYEQYF. CDR3 DNA sequence: TGCGCCAGCAGTGAGGGGGAGGGCCTCTACGAGCAGTACTTC. This chain joins TRBV10-1 and TRBJ2-7; the match to TRBD2 covers 7 bases. This CDR3 contains 14 residues. The germline V gene has CDR1 WNHNN and CDR2 SYGVQD (reference sequence). V lost 2 bases, J lost 3 bases, and 4 bases stayed unmatched.

CDR3 loop: CASSLVGVDTQYF. For the CDR3, the DNA is TGTGCCAGCAGCTTGGTCGGGGTGGATACGCAGTATTTT. This chain joins TRBV5-4 and TRBJ2-3; D perhaps matches TRBD2 (5 bases). Per germline, CDR1 SGHNT and CDR2 YYREEE (reference sequence). The CDR3 runs 13 residues. The V and J ends lost 0 bases and 6 bases respectively, with 8 bases between them. Full variable domain (remainder filled in from reference TRBV5-4 and TRBJ2-3): ETGVTQSPTHLIKTRGQQVTLRCSSQSGHNTVSWYQQALGQGPQFIFQYYREEENGRGNFPPRFSGLQFPNYSSELNVNALELDDSALYLCASSLVGVDTQYFGPGTRLTVL.

The chain has TRBV3-1 (or the pseudogene TRBV3-2) and TRBJ2-1; the match to TRBD1 covers 8 bases. Germline loops: CDR1 LGHDT, CDR2 YNNKEL (reference sequence). This CDR3 has 15 residues. Trimming removed 0 bases from V and 8 bases from J; junction bases left unmatched: 6. The CDR3 DNA reads as TGTGCCAGCAGCCAAGACCCGGACAGGGTGGATGAGCAGTTCTTC. Translated: CASSQDPDRVDEQFF.

The chain combines TRBV7-2 with TRBJ1-1; 8 bases fit TRBD1. Trimming at V came to 5 bases and at J to 5 bases, leaving 7 bases not matched to a gene. CDR1 and CDR2 from the germline V gene are SGHTA and FQGNSA. This CDR3 region has 14 residues. The CDR3 coding sequence is TGTGCCAGCAGCGTTGACAGGGGAGCAACTGAAGCTTTCTTT. Residues: CASSVDRGATEAFF.

V gene TRBV9 combines with J gene TRBJ2-2; TRBD2 aligns across 11 bases. CDR1 is SGDLS and CDR2 is YYNGEE in the germline V gene. The CDR3 totals 16 residues. Losses at the gene ends were 2 bases for V and 6 bases for J; bases not matched to a gene: 6. The CDR3 DNA reads as TGTGCCAGCAGCGTGATAGCGGGAGGGGCCGCCGGGGAGCTGTTTTTT. It encodes CASSVIAGGAAGELFF.

This clone appeared a single time. This chain connects TRBV30 to TRBJ1-5; TRBD1 aligns across 7 bases. J lost 7 bases, V lost 5 bases, and 5 bases had no gene match. The CDR3 spans 12 residues. Germline loops: CDR1 GTSNPN, CDR2 SVGIG (reference sequence). The CDR3 sequence is CAWDRAEQPQHF. The CDR3 nucleotides are TGTGCCTGGGACAGGGCGGAACAGCCCCAGCATTTT. The variable domain in full, with the rest retrieved from reference TRBV30 and TRBJ1-5, is SQTIHQWPATLVQPVGSPLSLECTVEGTSNPNLYWYRQAAGRGLQLLFYSVGIGQISSEVPQNLSASRPQDRQFILSSKKLLLSDSGFYLCAWDRAEQPQHFGDGTRLSIL.

J is TRBJ2-5 and V is TRBV16, with 12 bases matching TRBD2. The germline V gene encodes CDR1 KGHSY and CDR2 FQNENV. Trimming at V came to 2 bases and at J to 5 bases, leaving 3 bases not matched to a gene. CDR3 length: 15 amino acids. CDR3 protein: CASSQRLAGDETQYF. As DNA, the CDR3 is TGTGCCAGCAGCCAAAGACTAGCGGGAGACGAGACCCAGTACTTC.

CDR3 bases: TGTGCCAGCATCCTTCGGTCGACAGGGGGATACACCGGGGAGCTGTTTTTT. Protein sequence: CASILRSTGGYTGELFF. This chain joins TRBV28 and TRBJ2-2, with TRBD1 matching 9 bases. The CDR3 spans 17 residues. Germline V CDR1 and CDR2: MDHEN, SYDVKM. Trimming removed 7 bases from V and 3 bases from J; junction bases left unmatched: 12.

V is TRBV29-1 and J is TRBJ1-5; no firm D call. Germline assignment: CDR1 SQVTM and CDR2 ANQGSEA. V was cut by 5 bases and J by 0 bases, with 5 bases left in between. The CDR3 runs 12 residues. This CDR3 is CSVRDSNQPQHF. The CDR3 bases are TGCAGCGTTCGCGATAGCAATCAGCCCCAGCATTTT.

The chain is built from TRBV27 and TRBJ2-1; 12 bases map to TRBD2. CDR1 and CDR2 (germline): MNHEY, SMNVEV (reference sequence). The CDR3 has 15 residues. Trimming at V came to 5 bases and at J to 9 bases, leaving 8 bases not matched to a gene. CDR3 bases: TGTGCCAGCAGTCTAACGACTAGCGGGAGTGGTGAGCAGTTCTTC. Its translation is CASSLTTSGSGEQFF.